This is a list of T cell receptor beta chains from one sample in a study of blood T cell repertoires in COVID-19. Generated by immunoSEQ multiplex PCR, the TCRdb table keeps only in-frame clones and is missing some. The table lists 55,000 to 75,000 clones, around 83% of them singletons. Material: peripheral blood. The receptors derive from a man between 65 and 85 years old with acute or convalescent COVID-19. Both conserved end residues are part of each CDR3. Fields, in order: D gene, clone size, V gene, J gene, CDR3 protein, CDR3 DNA. D genes are given only for firm matches. Expanded clones are given a class, and other clones once, few, many or no size at all.

.	.	TRBV10-2	TRBJ2-7	CASSDPAPTYEQYF	TGCGCCAGCAGTGACCCCGCGCCTACCTACGAGCAGTACTTC
TRBD1	.	TRBV6-5	TRBJ1-1	CASRGGILNTEAFF	TGTGCCAGTCGAGGGGGCATATTGAACACTGAAGCTTTCTTT
.	.	TRBV11-2	TRBJ2-5	CASSSLGPLGQETQYF	TGTGCCAGCAGCTCCCTGGGGCCTCTAGGGCAGGAGACCCAGTACTTC
.	.	TRBV3-1/TRBV3-2	TRBJ1-4	CASSPDTATNEKLFF	TGTGCCAGCAGCCCTGATACGGCAACTAATGAAAAACTGTTTTTT
TRBD2	.	TRBV5-1	TRBJ2-1	CASKPASGSNPWEQFF	TGCGCCAGCAAGCCCGCTAGCGGGAGTAATCCGTGGGAGCAGTTCTTC
.	.	TRBV9	TRBJ1-2	CASSVGRGGGYTF	TGTGCCAGCAGCGTAGGGAGGGGCGGGGGCTACACCTTC
.	.	TRBV6-2/TRBV6-3	TRBJ2-1	CASSGRGAEGNEQFF	TGTGCCAGCAGTGGCCGGGGGGCCGAGGGGAATGAGCAGTTCTTC
.	.	TRBV12-3/TRBV12-4	TRBJ1-4	CASSGQNEKLFF	TGTGCCAGCAGCGGACAGAATGAAAAACTGTTTTTT
.	few	TRBV28	TRBJ1-4	CATVTGTNEKLFF	TGTGCCACCGTCACAGGGACTAATGAAAAACTGTTTTTT
TRBD2	once	TRBV5-4	TRBJ2-2	CASSSGGRVPGELFF	TGTGCCAGCAGCTCAGGCGGGAGGGTTCCCGGGGAGCTGTTTTTT
TRBD1	.	TRBV2	TRBJ1-1	CASSEGGGTVSNTEAFF	TGTGCCAGCAGTGAAGGAGGAGGGACAGTATCGAACACTGAAGCTTTCTTT
TRBD2	.	TRBV9	TRBJ2-3	CASSALPRGLAGGFTDTQYF	TGTGCCAGCAGCGCTTTACCGAGAGGACTAGCGGGAGGATTCACAGATACGCAGTATTTT
.	.	TRBV6-5	TRBJ1-4	CASSFPGDEKLFF	TGTGCCAGCAGTTTCCCGGGAGACGAAAAACTGTTTTTT
TRBD1	.	TRBV24-1	TRBJ2-4	CATSGTGGPNIQYF	TGTGCCACCAGTGGGACAGGGGGTCCAAACATTCAGTACTTC
TRBD2	.	TRBV27	TRBJ2-5	CASSSLGGLAGQETQYF	TGTGCCAGCAGCTCCCTAGGGGGACTAGCGGGGCAAGAGACCCAGTACTTC
.	few	TRBV7-8	TRBJ1-1	CASSGGTQNTEAFF	TGTGCCAGCAGCGGGGGGACCCAGAACACTGAAGCTTTCTTT
TRBD1	.	TRBV7-2	TRBJ2-2	CASSPGTENTGELFF	TGTGCCAGCAGCCCCGGGACAGAGAACACCGGGGAGCTGTTTTTT
TRBD1	.	TRBV28	TRBJ1-1	CASRRDRPSNTEAFF	TGTGCCAGCAGAAGGGACAGGCCCTCGAACACTGAAGCTTTCTTT
TRBD1	.	TRBV30	TRBJ1-1	CALSYTEPGQGRFDTEAFF	TGTGCCCTGAGTTACACAGAACCGGGACAGGGTCGTTTCGACACTGAAGCTTTCTTT
.	.	TRBV19	TRBJ2-3	CASSSGSTDTQYF	TGTGCCAGTAGTAGCGGAAGCACAGATACGCAGTATTTT
.	once	TRBV28	TRBJ2-5	CATGGRSLVQETQYF	TGTGCCACCGGTGGGAGGTCCCTGGTACAAGAGACCCAGTACTTC
TRBD2	.	TRBV18	TRBJ2-3	CASSPNANSGRESDTQYF	TGTGCCAGCTCACCTAATGCTAATAGCGGGAGGGAGTCAGATACGCAGTATTTT